This T cell receptor beta chain was retrieved from a study of blood T cell repertoires in COVID-19. Study-level information: T cells, B-cell-depleted T cells, or PBMCs supplied cDNA or gDNA.

This CDR3 contains 13 residues. Germline lookup yields CDR1 SNHLY and CDR2 FYNNEI. The V and J ends lost 7 bases and 10 bases respectively, with 16 bases between them. How the authors handled the data: Quantification of nucleated cells was approximated via reference gene primer amplification. The method was immunoSEQ multiplex PCR; TCRdb's version includes in-frame clones alone and lacks a portion of them. V and J calls and clone size follow that table, whereas D and trimming were derived from the DNA. The sample contains around 34,000 clones, under 90% of which appear only once. This TCR was sampled from a man aged 45 to 65 with acute or convalescent COVID-19. The chain has TRBV2 and TRBJ1-4, with D possibly being TRBD1 (6 bases). Sequenced: peripheral blood. DNA of the CDR3: TGTGCCAGCATAGGCCAGGGGATTGGAAAACTGTTTTTT. Protein: CASIGQGIGKLFF.